A selection of T cell receptor beta chains follows, all from one sample in a study of blood T cell repertoires in COVID-19. The method was immunoSEQ multiplex PCR; TCRdb's version includes in-frame clones alone and lacks a portion of them. The sample carries fewer than 150,000 clones, 70% to 90% recorded once. Sequencing was performed on peripheral blood. These TCRs come from a human donor in a cohort sampled during active COVID-19. Both conserved end residues are part of each CDR3. A D gene is named only where the DNA matches it firmly. Size is stated for part of the rows, as once, few or many counts, or as a class when the clone is expanded.

j_call: TRBJ1-2; v_call: TRBV5-4; clone_size: -; d_call: -; cdr3_aa: CASSPERGFNYGYTF; cdr3_nt: TGTGCCAGCAGCCCCGAGCGAGGGTTCAACTATGGCTACACCTTC
j_call: TRBJ2-1; v_call: TRBV3-1/TRBV3-2; clone_size: -; d_call: -; cdr3_aa: CASSPGFTNEQFF; cdr3_nt: TGTGCCAGCAGCCCAGGGTTCACCAATGAGCAGTTCTTC
j_call: TRBJ2-2; v_call: TRBV5-1; clone_size: -; d_call: -; cdr3_aa: CASSLTPIANTGELFF; cdr3_nt: TGCGCCAGCAGCTTGACACCCATCGCGAACACCGGGGAGCTGTTTTTT
j_call: TRBJ2-2; v_call: TRBV5-6; clone_size: -; d_call: -; cdr3_aa: CASSHRERTGELFF; cdr3_nt: TGTGCCAGCAGTCATCGGGAACGCACCGGGGAGCTGTTTTTT
j_call: TRBJ2-5; v_call: TRBV9; clone_size: -; d_call: TRBD2; cdr3_aa: CASSAGGGGKETQYF; cdr3_nt: TGTGCCAGCAGCGCAGGCGGGGGGGGCAAGGAGACCCAGTACTTC
j_call: TRBJ2-3; v_call: TRBV14; clone_size: once; d_call: TRBD2; cdr3_aa: CASSQRAGGITDTQYF; cdr3_nt: TGTGCCAGCAGCCAACGGGCGGGGGGGATCACAGATACGCAGTATTTT
j_call: TRBJ1-1; v_call: TRBV18; clone_size: -; d_call: -; cdr3_aa: CASSPPLAGAHTEAFF; cdr3_nt: TGTGCCAGCTCACCACCTTTGGCAGGGGCTCACACTGAAGCTTTCTTT
j_call: TRBJ1-2; v_call: TRBV5-5; clone_size: -; d_call: -; cdr3_aa: CASRVSLTTPYGYTF; cdr3_nt: TGTGCCAGCAGAGTTTCACTGACGACTCCTTATGGCTACACCTTC
j_call: TRBJ2-3; v_call: TRBV21-1; clone_size: -; d_call: -; cdr3_aa: CASTLRRGQGECSVTQYF; cdr3_nt: TGTGCCAGCACCTTACGGCGCGGACAGGGAGAGTGTTCAGTTACGCAGTATTTT
j_call: TRBJ2-5; v_call: TRBV7-9; clone_size: -; d_call: TRBD2; cdr3_aa: CASSRTSGGETQYF; cdr3_nt: TGTGCCAGCAGCCGGACTAGCGGGGGGGAGACCCAGTACTTC
j_call: TRBJ2-1; v_call: TRBV9; clone_size: -; d_call: TRBD2; cdr3_aa: CASSAGGLAGRNEQFF; cdr3_nt: TGTGCCAGCAGCGCCGGAGGACTAGCGGGGCGAAATGAGCAGTTCTTC
j_call: TRBJ1-1; v_call: TRBV3-1/TRBV3-2; clone_size: few; d_call: TRBD1; cdr3_aa: CASSQDIGRGATEAFF; cdr3_nt: TGTGCCAGCAGCCAAGATATCGGCAGGGGGGCCACTGAAGCTTTCTTT
j_call: TRBJ2-7; v_call: TRBV9; clone_size: -; d_call: TRBD2; cdr3_aa: CASSKGTSSHEQYF; cdr3_nt: TGTGCCAGCAGCAAAGGGACTAGCTCCCACGAGCAGTACTTC